This TCR beta chain comes out of a study of cytomegalovirus exposure and HLA in healthy donors. Notes on the study in general: In a later analysis, 16,951 TCR beta sequences were associated with HLA alleles at 0.05 false discovery rate. The productive fraction for most TCR beta V segments was about 87% or about 30% in an earlier analysis. The authors later found HLA-associated TCR beta chains more clonally expanded than equally common others.

These donors, healthy bone marrow donors, were studied. In regard to this clone: What it binds is unknown.

In the PCR, 60 Vbeta and 13 Jbeta primers were used. Generated by immunoSEQ multiplex PCR, the TCRdb table keeps only in-frame clones and is missing some. The sample shows 150,000 or so clones, around two thirds of them seen only once. Germline CDR1 and CDR2: SGHRS and YFSETQ. Trimming left V 2 bases short and J 1 base short, with 9 bases between. The CDR3 contains 14 residues. This clonotype was sampled from a woman aged 18-29 years in good health and CMV-seronegative. Sequences were obtained from PBMCs. J is TRBJ1-1 and V is TRBV5-1; TRBD1 is a possible D gene (6 bases). In nucleotides, the CDR3 is TGCGCCAGCAGCTTTGAAGGGGGGAACACTGAAGCTTTCTTT. Translation: CASSFEGGNTEAFF.